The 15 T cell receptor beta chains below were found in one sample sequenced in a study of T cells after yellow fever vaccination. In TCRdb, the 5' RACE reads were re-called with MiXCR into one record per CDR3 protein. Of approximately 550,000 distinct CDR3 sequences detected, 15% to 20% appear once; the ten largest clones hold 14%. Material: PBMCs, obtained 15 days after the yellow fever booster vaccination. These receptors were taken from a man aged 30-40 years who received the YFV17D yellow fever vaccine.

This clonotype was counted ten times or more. For the CDR3, the DNA is TGTGCCAGCTCACTGCTCGGGACCGAGGGAGAGACCCAGTACTTC. Translated: CASSLLGTEGETQYF. The V and J genes are TRBV18 and TRBJ2-5; tentatively, D is TRBD1 or TRBD2 (5 bases each). The CDR3 runs to 15 residues. CDR1 KGHSH and CDR2 LQKENI come from the germline V gene. Trimming shortened V by 4 bases and J by 4 bases, and 16 bases separated the two germline ends.

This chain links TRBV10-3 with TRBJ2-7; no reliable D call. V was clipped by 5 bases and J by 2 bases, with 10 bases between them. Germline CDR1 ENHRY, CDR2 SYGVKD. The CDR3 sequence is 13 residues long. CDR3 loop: CAISTRSAYEQYF. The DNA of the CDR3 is TGTGCCATCAGTACAAGGAGTGCCTACGAGCAGTACTTC.

The CDR3: CASSPLDGVSGANVLTF. The CDR3 nucleotides read TGTGCCAGCAGCCCCCTGGACGGAGTCTCTGGGGCCAACGTCCTGACTTTC. The J gene is TRBJ2-6, the V gene TRBV7-6, with unresolved D. Trimming took 5 bases from V and 0 from J, leaving 14 bases between them. The CDR3 runs 17 residues. The germline gives CDR1 SGHVS, CDR2 FNYEAQ.

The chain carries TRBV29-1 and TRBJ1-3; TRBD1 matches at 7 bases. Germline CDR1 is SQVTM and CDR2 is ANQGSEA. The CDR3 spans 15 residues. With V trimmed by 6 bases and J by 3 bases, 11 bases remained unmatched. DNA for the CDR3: TGCAGCGTCCTACAGGGGAGCTTCGGTGGAAACACCATATATTTT. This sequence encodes CSVLQGSFGGNTIYF.

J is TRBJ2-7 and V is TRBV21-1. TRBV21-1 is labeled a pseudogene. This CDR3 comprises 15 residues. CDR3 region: CASSKAERDSYEQYF. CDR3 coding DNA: TGTGCCAGCAGCAAAGCTGAGCGGGACTCCTACGAGCAGTACTTC.

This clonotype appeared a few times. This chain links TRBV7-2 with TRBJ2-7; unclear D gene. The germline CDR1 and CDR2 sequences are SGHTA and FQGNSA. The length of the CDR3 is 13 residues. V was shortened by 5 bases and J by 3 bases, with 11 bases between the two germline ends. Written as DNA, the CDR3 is TGTGCCAGCAGCCCCGCGGCTTTCTACGAGCAGTACTTC. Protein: CASSPAAFYEQYF.

CDR3 sequence: CASSEGTPIGDTQYF. DNA for the CDR3: TGTGCCAGCAGCGAGGGGACTCCGATAGGGGATACGCAGTATTTT. The chain links TRBV9 to TRBJ2-3; the D gene is possibly TRBD2 (6 bases). Deletions cut 3 bases from V and 6 bases from J, with 17 bases between. The germline V gene encodes CDR1 SGDLS and CDR2 YYNGEE. The CDR3 has 15 amino acids.

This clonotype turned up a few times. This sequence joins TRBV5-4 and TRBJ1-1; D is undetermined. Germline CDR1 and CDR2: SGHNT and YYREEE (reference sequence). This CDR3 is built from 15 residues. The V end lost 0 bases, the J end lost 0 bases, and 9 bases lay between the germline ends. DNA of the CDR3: TGTGCCAGCAGCTTGGACAGCCGCTTGAACACTGAAGCTTTCTTT. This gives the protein CASSLDSRLNTEAFF.

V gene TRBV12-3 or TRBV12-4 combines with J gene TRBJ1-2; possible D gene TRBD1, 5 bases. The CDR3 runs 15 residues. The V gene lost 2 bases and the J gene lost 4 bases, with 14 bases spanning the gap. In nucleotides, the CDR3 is TGTGCCAGCAGTTTAAGGGGTTTCGGGGTCTATGGCTACACCTTC. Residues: CASSLRGFGVYGYTF.

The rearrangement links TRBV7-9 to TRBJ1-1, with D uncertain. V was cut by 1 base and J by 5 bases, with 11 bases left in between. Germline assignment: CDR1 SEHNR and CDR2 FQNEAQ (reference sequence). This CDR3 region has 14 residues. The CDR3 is CASSLGFGKTEAFF. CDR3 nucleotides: TGTGCCAGCAGCTTAGGGTTTGGGAAAACTGAAGCTTTCTTT.

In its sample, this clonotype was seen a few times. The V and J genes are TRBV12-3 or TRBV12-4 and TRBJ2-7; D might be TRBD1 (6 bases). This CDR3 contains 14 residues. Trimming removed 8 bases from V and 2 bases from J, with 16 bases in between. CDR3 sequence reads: CASSRGHTTYEQYF. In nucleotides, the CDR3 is TGTGCCAGCTCCCGGGGACATACTACCTACGAGCAGTACTTC.

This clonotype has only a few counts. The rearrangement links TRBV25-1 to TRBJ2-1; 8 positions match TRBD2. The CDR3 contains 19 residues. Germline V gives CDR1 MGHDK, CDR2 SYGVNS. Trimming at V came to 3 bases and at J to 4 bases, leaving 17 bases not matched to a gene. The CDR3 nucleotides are TGTGCCAGCAGTGATTCGGGACATCTCACGACTAGCGAGTACAATGAGCAGTTCTTC. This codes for CASSDSGHLTTSEYNEQFF.

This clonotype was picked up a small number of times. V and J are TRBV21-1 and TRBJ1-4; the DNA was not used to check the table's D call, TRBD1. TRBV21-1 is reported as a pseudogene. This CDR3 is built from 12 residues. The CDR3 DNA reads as TGTGCCGGCGGACAGGGTTGTGAAAAACTGTTTTTT. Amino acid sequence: CAGGQGCEKLFF.

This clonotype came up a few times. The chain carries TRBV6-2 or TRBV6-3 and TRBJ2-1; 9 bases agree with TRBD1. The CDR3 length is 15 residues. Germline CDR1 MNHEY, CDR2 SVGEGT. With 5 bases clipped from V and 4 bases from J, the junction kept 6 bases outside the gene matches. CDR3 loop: CASSIQGALYNEQFF. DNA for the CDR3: TGTGCCAGCAGTATACAGGGGGCTCTGTACAATGAGCAGTTCTTC.

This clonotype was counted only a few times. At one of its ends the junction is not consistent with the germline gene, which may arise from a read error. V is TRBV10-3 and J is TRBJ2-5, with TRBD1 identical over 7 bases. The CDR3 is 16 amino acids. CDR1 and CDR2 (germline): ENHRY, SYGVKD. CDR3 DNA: TGTGCCATCAGTGGACAGGGCGAGCCTTTTGAAGATACCCAGTACTTC. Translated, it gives CAISGQGEPFEDTQYF.